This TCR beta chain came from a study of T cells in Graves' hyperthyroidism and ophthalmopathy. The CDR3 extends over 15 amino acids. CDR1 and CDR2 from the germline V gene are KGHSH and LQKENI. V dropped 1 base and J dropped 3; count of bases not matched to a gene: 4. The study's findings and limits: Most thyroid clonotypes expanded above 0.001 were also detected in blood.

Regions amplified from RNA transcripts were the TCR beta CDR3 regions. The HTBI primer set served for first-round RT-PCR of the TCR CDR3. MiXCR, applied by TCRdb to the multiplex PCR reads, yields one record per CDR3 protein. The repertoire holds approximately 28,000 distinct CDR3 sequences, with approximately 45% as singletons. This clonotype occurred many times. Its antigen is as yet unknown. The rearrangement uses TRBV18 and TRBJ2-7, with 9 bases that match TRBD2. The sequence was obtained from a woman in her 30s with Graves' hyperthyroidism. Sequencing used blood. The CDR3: CASSPRTSGHYEQYF. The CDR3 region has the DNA TGTGCCAGCTCACCACGAACTAGCGGGCACTACGAGCAGTACTTC.